This T cell receptor (beta chain) was found in a study of technical replicates of blood from a handful of donors. Libraries were prepared by immunoSEQ multiplex PCR; TCRdb keeps only in-frame clonotypes and omits some of them. Of 80,000 or so clones listed, about 97% were seen once; the top ten hold under 0.2%. The CDR3 is made up of 15 amino acids. V was shortened by 2 bases and J by 7 bases, with 15 bases between the two germline ends. Germline V lookup: CDR1 MRHNA, CDR2 SNTAGT. Input material: T cells isolated from PBMCs. The clonotype comes from a human donor in good health. The chain combines TRBV6-4 with TRBJ2-1; D is perhaps TRBD2 (6 bases). The CDR3: CASSDGSGENNEQFF. Written as DNA, the CDR3 is TGTGCCAGCAGTGACGGTAGCGGAGAGAATAATGAGCAGTTCTTC.